This T cell receptor (beta chain) was captured in a study of cytomegalovirus exposure and HLA in healthy donors. Findings and caveats of the study: Rarity held for most TCR sequences, but there were some public TCRs that occurred in many donors. In an earlier analysis, productive rearrangement rates for most beta V segments clustered near 87% or 30%.

As to this clone: The antigen is not known.

A multiplex PCR was run with 60 Vbeta primers and 13 Jbeta primers. The data were produced by immunoSEQ multiplex PCR, yet TCRdb's version contains in-frame clones alone and is incomplete. The sample shows around 130,000 clones, about four fifths of them seen only once. V shed 5 bases and J 5 bases; nucleotides not matched to a gene: 10. CDR1 MNHEY and CDR2 SVGAGI come from the germline V gene. The CDR3 has 15 amino acids. The chain links TRBV6-5 to TRBJ1-2; 8 bases are a match to TRBD1. Sequencing input: PBMCs. The sequence derives from a man aged 25 to 45 in good health and CMV-seronegative. CDR3 bases: TGTGCCAGCAGTGGCCCGGGACAGGCGGTTTATGGCTACACCTTC. It is translated as CASSGPGQAVYGYTF.